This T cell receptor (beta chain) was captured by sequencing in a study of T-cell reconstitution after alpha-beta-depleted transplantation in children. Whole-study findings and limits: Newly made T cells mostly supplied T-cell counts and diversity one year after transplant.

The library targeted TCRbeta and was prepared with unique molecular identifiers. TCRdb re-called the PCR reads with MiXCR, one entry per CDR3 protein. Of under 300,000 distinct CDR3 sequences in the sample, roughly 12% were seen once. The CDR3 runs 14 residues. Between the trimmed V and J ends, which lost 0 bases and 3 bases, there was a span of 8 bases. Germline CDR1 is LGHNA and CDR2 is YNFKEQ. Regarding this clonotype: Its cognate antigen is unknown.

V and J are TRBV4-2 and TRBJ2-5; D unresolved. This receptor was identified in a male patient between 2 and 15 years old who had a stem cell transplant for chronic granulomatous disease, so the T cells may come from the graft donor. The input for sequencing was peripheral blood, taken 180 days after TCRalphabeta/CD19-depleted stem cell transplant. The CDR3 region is CASSQDSRKETQYF. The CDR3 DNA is TGTGCCAGCAGCCAAGATAGTAGGAAAGAGACCCAGTACTTC.